The clone carrying this T cell receptor (beta chain) showed up just a few times. Its target is unknown. The CDR3 length is 15 residues. Trimming pared 0 bases from V and 1 base from J, leaving 7 bases between. CDR1 is SGHAT, CDR2 FQNNGV, per germline. The data were taken from a study of CD8+ T cells in alopecia areata. Findings and caveats of the study: Higher clonality than in normal scalp was seen in lesional scalp, especially alopecia totalis/universalis.

TCR sequencing used cDNA made by reverse transcription of extracted RNA. Method: immunoSEQ multiplex PCR; TCRdb's copy keeps in-frame clones and lacks some. The sample has some 180,000 clones, roughly 60% seen once. Alopecia areata patients had lesional scalp punch biopsies and peripheral blood taken from them. It was from PBMCs that CD4+ and CD8+ T cells were sorted. This clonotype was sampled from a human donor with alopecia areata. The sequencing used CD4+ T cells sorted from blood, collected at week 0. The chain joins TRBV11-2 to TRBJ2-4; no definite D call. CDR3 protein: CASSLDKLAKNIQYF. The CDR3 DNA reads as TGTGCCAGCAGCTTAGACAAACTGGCCAAAAACATTCAGTACTTC.